The entry below describes one TCR beta chain. Per the original data handling: Estimates of nucleated cell counts were drawn from the amplification of reference gene primers. The data were produced by immunoSEQ multiplex PCR, yet TCRdb's version contains in-frame clones alone and is incomplete. The DNA gave D and trimming, while V, J and clone size come from that table. Altogether 95,000 to 110,000 clones are present, 89% being singletons, with the ten largest covering roughly 15%. This CDR3 region has 12 residues. V was cut by 4 bases and J by 6 bases, with 9 bases left in between. Germline values: CDR1 MNHNY, CDR2 SVGAGI (reference sequence). The record originates from a study of blood T cell repertoires in COVID-19.

This TCR was sampled from a woman of 80 years or more in a cohort sampled during active COVID-19. The sequenced sample was peripheral blood. The chain is built from TRBV6-6 and TRBJ1-2, with D uncertain. The CDR3 bases are TGTGCCAGCAGTTCAGGCATCAATGGCTACACCTTC. This translates into CASSSGINGYTF.